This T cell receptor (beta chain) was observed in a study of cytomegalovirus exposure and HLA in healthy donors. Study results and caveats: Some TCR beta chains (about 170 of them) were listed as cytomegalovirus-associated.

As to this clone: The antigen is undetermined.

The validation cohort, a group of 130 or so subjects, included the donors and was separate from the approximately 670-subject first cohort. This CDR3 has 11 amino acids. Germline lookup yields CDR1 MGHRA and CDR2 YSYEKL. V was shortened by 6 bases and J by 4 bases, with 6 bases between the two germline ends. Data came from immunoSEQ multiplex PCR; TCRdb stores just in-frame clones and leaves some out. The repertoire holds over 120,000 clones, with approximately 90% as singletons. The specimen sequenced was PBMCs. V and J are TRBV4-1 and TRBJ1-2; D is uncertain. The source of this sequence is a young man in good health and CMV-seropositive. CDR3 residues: CASSSVYGYTF. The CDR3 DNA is TGCGCCAGCAGTTCGGTCTATGGCTACACCTTC.